The 27 T cell receptor beta chains below come from one sample, sequenced in a study of T cell repertoires in cytomegalovirus infection. TCRdb used MiXCR to reprocess the reads, holding one entry per CDR3 protein. The sample has about 260,000 distinct CDR3 sequences, over 8% seen once. The sample consisted of PBMCs. These receptors were collected from a human donor in good health (CMV status not recorded). Some clones in this sample may be carry-over from other donors' samples.

DNA of the CDR3: TGTGCCAGCTCACCTCCGGACGGGCAGAGAGTCCACGAGCAGTACTTC. It yields the protein CASSPPDGQRVHEQYF. The genes are TRBV18 and TRBJ2-7; D unresolved. V shed 3 bases and J shed 5 bases, with 20 bases lying between them. Germline CDR1 KGHSH, CDR2 LQKENI. CDR3 size: 16 residues.

This clonotype has at least ten counts. V and J are TRBV7-9 and TRBJ1-2; D is uncertain. The length of the CDR3 is 16 residues. Germline assignment: CDR1 SEHNR and CDR2 FQNEAQ (reference sequence). V lost 2 bases, J lost 3 bases, and 16 bases lay in between. Written as DNA, the CDR3 is TGTGCCAGCAGCTTACGGGCAGCCTCTAGACACTATGGCTACACCTTC. Its translation is CASSLRAASRHYGYTF.

This clonotype was detected a few times. The junction and the germline gene differ at one end; a read error may be behind it. The chain couples TRBV7-6 to TRBJ2-7; the D call may be TRBD1 or TRBD2 (5 bases each). The germline gives CDR1 SGHVS, CDR2 FNYEAQ. CDR3 length equals 13 residues. Here the CDR3 reads CASSSGARGEQYF. CDR3 bases: TGTGCTAGCAGCTCCGGGGCGAGAGGGGAGCAGTACTTC.

This clonotype was seen many times. CDR3 DNA: TGTGCCAGCAGCTTAGCCGTTGAACTGTTTTTT. Translated, it gives CASSLAVELFF. The chain links TRBV7-6 to TRBJ1-4; D uncertain. CDR3 length: 11 residues. Germline V CDR1 and CDR2: SGHVS, FNYEAQ. Trimming took 0 bases from V and 12 from J, leaving 5 bases between them.

The chain uses TRBV29-1 and TRBJ1-1; D possibly corresponds to TRBD1 (6 bases). The CDR3 is 14 residues long. Trimming stripped 4 bases from V and 4 bases from J, with 16 bases between. CDR1 and CDR2 from the germline V gene are SQVTM and ANQGSEA. In DNA, the CDR3 is TGCAGCGTTGTCGGCAGGACAGAGGCCACTGAAGCTTTCTTT. It specifies CSVVGRTEATEAFF.

The chain has TRBV14 and TRBJ1-1; no definite D call. Germline V gene lookup returns CDR1 SGHDN and CDR2 FVKESK. The CDR3 is made up of 14 amino acids. V was cut by 2 bases and J by 0 bases, with 7 bases left in between. The CDR3 protein is CASSQLRMNTEAFF. CDR3 in DNA: TGTGCCAGCAGCCAACTACGGATGAACACTGAAGCTTTCTTT.

Many counts were recorded for this clonotype. The chain carries TRBV12-3 or TRBV12-4 and TRBJ2-2, with D perhaps matching TRBD2 (6 bases). This CDR3 spans 16 amino acids. V lost 2 bases to trimming and J lost 0 bases, with 10 bases between them. The CDR3 region has the DNA TGTGCCAGCAGTTTACCCGCGGGAACGAACACCGGGGAGCTGTTTTTT. It encodes CASSLPAGTNTGELFF.

The CDR3 sequence is CASSQGDRGAGNTEAFF. The CDR3, as DNA: TGCGCCAGCAGCCAAGGAGACAGGGGAGCGGGGAACACTGAAGCTTTCTTT. J is TRBJ1-1 and V is TRBV4-1; 8 positions match TRBD1. J lost 1 base, V lost 1 base, and 8 bases had no gene match. Per the germline V gene, CDR1 is MGHRA and CDR2 is YSYEKL. CDR3 length equals 17 residues.

This clonotype was seen only a few times. The chain links TRBV28 to TRBJ2-1; a weak D match, TRBD2 (5 bases). The V gene lost 5 bases and the J gene lost 6 bases, with 20 bases spanning the gap. Germline CDR1 reads MDHEN; CDR2 reads SYDVKM. The CDR3 contains 16 residues. The CDR3 DNA reads TGTGCCAGCAGTACTCCAAGGGAGCTCAATTTCAATGAGCAGTTCTTC. This sequence encodes CASSTPRELNFNEQFF.

In its sample, this clonotype was seen many times. CDR3 nucleotides: TGTGCCAGCAGTTTAGGAGTGTTTGAAGCTTTCTTT. Protein: CASSLGVFEAFF. The chain joins TRBV28 to TRBJ1-1; unclear D gene. This CDR3 contains 12 residues. Germline V gene sequence: CDR1 MDHEN, CDR2 SYDVKM. Trimming left V 2 bases short and J 7 bases short, with 8 bases between. Based on the CDR3 plus reference TRBV28 and TRBJ1-1, the full variable domain is DVKVTQSSRYLVKRTGEKVFLECVQDMDHENMFWYRQDPGLGLRLIYFSYDVKMKEKGDIPEGYSVSREKKERFSLILESASTNQTSMYLCASSLGVFEAFFGQGTRLTVV.

This clonotype was observed many times. This chain uses TRBV4-3 with TRBJ1-1, with 9 bases aligning to TRBD1. The junction had 4 bases not matched to a gene; V was cut back by 0 bases and J by 5 bases. Looked up from germline, CDR1 is LGHNA and CDR2 is YSLEER. The CDR3 loop spans 15 amino acids. The CDR3 DNA reads as TGCGCCAGCAGCCAAGAACAGGGGGCAGGTACTGAAGCTTTCTTT. Its protein is CASSQEQGAGTEAFF.

The V and J genes are TRBV30 and TRBJ1-5, with D possibly TRBD1 on 6 matching bases. The CDR3 has 16 amino acids. Trimming shortened V by 2 bases and J by 4 bases, and 18 bases separated the two germline ends. In germline, CDR1 is GTSNPN, CDR2 SVGIG (reference sequence). In nucleotides, the CDR3 is TGTGCCTGGAGTCCCACAGGGCTCAAACCTAATCAGCCCCAGCATTTT. The encoded protein is CAWSPTGLKPNQPQHF. The variable domain in full, completed from reference TRBV30 and TRBJ1-5, reads SQTIHQWPATLVQPVGSPLSLECTVEGTSNPNLYWYRQAAGRGLQLLFYSVGIGQISSEVPQNLSASRPQDRQFILSSKKLLLSDSGFYLCAWSPTGLKPNQPQHFGDGTRLSIL.

This clonotype occurred a few times. The chain recombines TRBV12-3 or TRBV12-4 with TRBJ2-3; tentatively, D is TRBD2 (6 bases). The CDR3 contains 15 residues. V was pared by 9 bases and J by 1 base, with 17 bases between. The CDR3 region has the DNA TGTGCCAGTGGAGTGAAGCGGGCAGGCACAGATACGCAGTATTTT. Translating gives CASGVKRAGTDTQYF.

This clonotype was seen at least ten times. This chain links TRBV4-1 with TRBJ2-7; no clear D gene. Germline V gene data show CDR1 as MGHRA and CDR2 as YSYEKL. The CDR3 is made up of 14 amino acids. Trimming removed 0 bases from V and 2 bases from J, with 8 bases in between. CDR3 in amino acids: CASSQDRHPYEQYF. As DNA, the CDR3 is TGCGCCAGCAGCCAAGACCGGCACCCCTACGAGCAGTACTTC.

This clonotype was recorded at least ten times. This chain connects TRBV12-3 or TRBV12-4 to TRBJ2-5; D is uncertain. V lost 3 bases and J lost 2, with 10 bases in between. There are 14 residues in the CDR3. The CDR3 protein is CASSFDGLQETQYF. Here the CDR3 DNA reads TGTGCCAGCAGTTTCGACGGATTACAAGAGACCCAGTACTTC.

This clonotype was detected ten times or more. The chain recombines TRBV11-3 with TRBJ2-7; the D gene could be TRBD1 or TRBD2 (5 bases each). The V gene's germline CDR1 is SGHNT and CDR2 YENEEA. The CDR3 runs to 14 residues. Trimming left V 5 bases short and J 2 bases short, with 13 bases between. The chain's CDR3 is CASSPRGSTYEQYF. The CDR3 DNA reads TGTGCCAGCAGCCCTCGGGGCTCGACCTACGAGCAGTACTTC.

This clonotype came up many times. This chain uses TRBV7-2 with TRBJ2-5; TRBD2 matches at 9 bases. This CDR3 comprises 17 residues. Germline assignment: CDR1 SGHTA and CDR2 FQGNSA. The V segment lost 7 bases and the J segment 5 bases; nucleotides outside the gene matches: 17. This CDR3 reads CASNYLAGPRRKETQYF. The CDR3, as DNA: TGTGCCAGCAATTATCTAGCGGGGCCCCGCAGGAAGGAGACCCAGTACTTC.

This clonotype has more than one count but fewer than ten. The J gene is TRBJ2-3, the V gene TRBV5-1; D gene uncertain. Germline loops: CDR1 SGHRS, CDR2 YFSETQ. The V end lost 1 base, the J end lost 0 bases, and 9 bases lay between the germline ends. The CDR3 has 15 amino acids. DNA of the CDR3: TGCGCCAGCAGCTTGAGTGCGGCTAGCACAGATACGCAGTATTTT. As protein: CASSLSAASTDTQYF.

This clonotype has ten or more counts. The chain recombines TRBV7-2 with TRBJ2-7; D remains ambiguous. Germline-derived CDR1 and CDR2 are SGHTA and FQGNSA. V shed 1 base and J shed 2 bases, with 12 bases lying between them. The length of the CDR3 is 15 residues. The CDR3, as DNA: TGTGCCAGCAGCTTAGAAGGGTACAGTACCTACGAGCAGTACTTC. It yields the protein CASSLEGYSTYEQYF.

This clonotype was seen ten or more times. The genes are TRBV7-8 and TRBJ1-5; 11 nucleotides match TRBD1. Germline assignment: CDR1 SGHVS and CDR2 FQNEAQ. The CDR3 length is 16 residues. J was trimmed by 4 bases and V by 4 bases; bases with no gene match: 6. The CDR3 nucleotides are TGTGCCAGCAGCTCCGGGACAGGGGGTTTGAATCAGCCCCAGCATTTT. As protein: CASSSGTGGLNQPQHF.

The genes are TRBV5-1 and TRBJ2-1; 11 bases align to TRBD2. CDR1 SGHRS and CDR2 YFSETQ come from the germline V gene. V trimming: 3 bases; J trimming: 1 base; junction bases outside the gene matches: 18. The CDR3 covers 21 residues. The CDR3, as DNA: TGCGCCAGCAGCTCCGATATTAGCGGGAGGGCCGTTCAAGGGTCCTACAATGAGCAGTTCTTC. Protein: CASSSDISGRAVQGSYNEQFF.

The V gene is TRBV6-1, the J gene TRBJ1-1; D is uncertain. Germline lookup yields CDR1 MNHNS and CDR2 SASEGT. The V and J ends lost 5 bases and 4 bases respectively, with 11 bases between them. The CDR3 covers 13 residues. CDR3 sequence: CASSTREGTEAFF. CDR3 in DNA: TGTGCCAGCAGTACCCGGGAGGGCACTGAAGCTTTCTTT.

This clonotype was seen at least ten times. V usage is TRBV7-2 and J usage is TRBJ2-1; possibly TRBD2 for D (7 bases). Germline loops: CDR1 SGHTA, CDR2 FQGNSA. Trimming took off 5 bases at V and 8 bases at J, with 13 bases between the two ends. The CDR3 totals 13 residues. CDR3: CASSPGGRYEQFF. The CDR3 coding sequence is TGTGCCAGCAGCCCGGGGGGCCGGTATGAGCAGTTCTTC.

This chain connects TRBV20-1 to TRBJ1-5; no clear D. Germline values: CDR1 DFQATT, CDR2 SNEGSKA (reference sequence). The CDR3 has 17 residues. V was shortened by 0 bases and J by 3 bases, with 18 bases between the two germline ends. The CDR3 DNA reads as TGCAGTGCTAGAGACCCCCGCGGAAGAAGGGACAATCAGCCCCAGCATTTT. Translation gives CSARDPRGRRDNQPQHF.

This chain joins TRBV7-2 and TRBJ1-2; D may be TRBD1 (5 bases). Germline CDR1 and CDR2: SGHTA and FQGNSA. Trimming stripped 5 bases from V and 2 bases from J, with 6 bases between. This CDR3 region has 12 residues. This CDR3 is CASSRDNYGYTF. DNA for the CDR3: TGTGCCAGCAGCCGGGACAACTATGGCTACACCTTC.

This clonotype showed up many times. The V call is TRBV28, the J call TRBJ2-5; 7 bases are a match to TRBD1. The length of the CDR3 is 14 residues. Germline CDR1 and CDR2: MDHEN and SYDVKM. Trimming removed 5 bases from V and 5 bases from J; junction bases left unmatched: 8. The CDR3 sequence is CASSNGQAVETQYF. The CDR3 nucleotides read TGTGCCAGCAGTAATGGACAGGCTGTCGAGACCCAGTACTTC.

The chain combines TRBV7-2 with TRBJ2-4; TRBD1 matches at 9 bases. V gave up 5 bases and J gave up 0 bases; unmatched junction bases: 8. The CDR3 is 17 amino acids. Germline lookup yields CDR1 SGHTA and CDR2 FQGNSA. The chain's CDR3 is CASSRTTGGLAKNIQYF. As DNA, the CDR3 is TGTGCCAGCAGCCGTACGACAGGGGGGCTAGCCAAAAACATTCAGTACTTC.